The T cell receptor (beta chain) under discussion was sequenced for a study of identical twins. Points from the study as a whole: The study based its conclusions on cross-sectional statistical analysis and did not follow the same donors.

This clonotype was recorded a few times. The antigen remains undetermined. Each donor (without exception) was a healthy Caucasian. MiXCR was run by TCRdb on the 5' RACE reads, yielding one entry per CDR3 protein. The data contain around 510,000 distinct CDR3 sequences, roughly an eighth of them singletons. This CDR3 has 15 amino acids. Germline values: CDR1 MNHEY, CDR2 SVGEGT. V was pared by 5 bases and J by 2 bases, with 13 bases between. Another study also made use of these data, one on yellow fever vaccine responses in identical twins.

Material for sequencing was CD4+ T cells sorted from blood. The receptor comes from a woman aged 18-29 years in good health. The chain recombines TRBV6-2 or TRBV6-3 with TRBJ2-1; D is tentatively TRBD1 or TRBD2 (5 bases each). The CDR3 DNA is TGTGCCAGCAGTCGACGGGACCTCGCCTACAATGAGCAGTTCTTC. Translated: CASSRRDLAYNEQFF.